Presented here are 28 T cell receptor beta chains from one specimen sequenced in a study of T cells in Graves' hyperthyroidism and ophthalmopathy. The investigators amplified TCR beta CDR3 regions from RNA transcripts. The HTBI primer set drove a first-round RT-PCR of the TCR CDR3. TCRdb reprocessed the multiplex PCR reads with MiXCR, giving one entry per CDR3 protein. The sample yields 150,000 to 200,000 distinct CDR3 sequences, over 7.5% seen once. The material sequenced was blood. These receptors were collected from a woman aged 18-29 years with Graves' hyperthyroidism that later progressed to Graves' ophthalmopathy.

This clonotype was found a few times. V usage is TRBV15 and J usage is TRBJ1-3; D is unclear. Germline V lookup: CDR1 LNHNV, CDR2 YYDKDF (reference sequence). Trimming shortened V by 2 bases and J by 0 bases, and 11 bases separated the two germline ends. The CDR3 spans 16 residues. The CDR3 bases are TGTGCCACCAGCAGATTCCCGGGCATCTCTGGAAACACCATATATTTT. As protein: CATSRFPGISGNTIYF.

This rearrangement joins TRBV18 to TRBJ1-3, with 7 positions matching TRBD1. Per the germline V gene, CDR1 is KGHSH and CDR2 is LQKENI. With V trimmed by 0 bases and J by 3 bases, 2 bases remained unmatched. This CDR3 comprises 15 residues. The CDR3: CASSPPTGVGNTIYF. The CDR3 DNA follows: TGTGCCAGCTCACCACCCACAGGGGTTGGAAACACCATATATTTT.

This clonotype came up many times. V and J are TRBV19 and TRBJ1-4, with 7 bases identical to TRBD1. This CDR3 is 14 amino acids long. Germline-derived CDR1 and CDR2 are LNHDA and SQIVND (reference sequence). V lost 5 bases, J lost 0 bases, and 0 bases stayed unmatched. The CDR3 loop reads CASSGTATNEKLFF. CDR3 sequence (DNA): TGTGCCAGTAGTGGGACAGCAACTAATGAAAAACTGTTTTTT.

This clonotype has ten or more counts. The junction departs from the called germline gene at one end, perhaps through a read error. V gene TRBV6-1 combines with J gene TRBJ1-1; D possibly corresponds to TRBD1 (6 bases). CDR1 is MNHNS, CDR2 SASEGT, per germline. This CDR3 has 16 residues. The CDR3 sequence: CASSEPYTGLNTEAFF. As DNA, the CDR3 is TGTGCCAGCAGTGAACCCTACACAGGGCTGAATACTGAAGCTTTCTTT.

This clonotype occurred a few times. The chain is built from TRBV10-3 and TRBJ2-3; a possible D gene is TRBD1 (5 bases). Germline loops: CDR1 ENHRY, CDR2 SYGVKD. V gave up 2 bases and J gave up 3 bases, with 21 bases separating them. The CDR3 is 18 amino acids. The CDR3 here is CAISEPGQDSRWTDTQYF. In DNA form, the CDR3 reads TGTGCCATCAGTGAGCCAGGACAAGACAGTAGGTGGACAGATACGCAGTATTTT.

This clonotype was recorded many times. The CDR3 sequence is CASRRTGGATNYGYTF. CDR3 bases: TGTGCCAGCAGGAGGACAGGGGGCGCGACTAACTATGGCTACACCTTC. The rearrangement uses TRBV7-2 and TRBJ1-2; TRBD1 agrees at 11 bases. V was pared by 6 bases and J by 0 bases, with 6 bases of the junction left unmatched. Germline values: CDR1 SGHTA, CDR2 FQGNSA. There are 16 residues in the CDR3.

The genes are TRBV30 and TRBJ2-3; TRBD2 is a possible D gene (6 bases). This CDR3 comprises 14 residues. Deletions cut 2 bases from V and 2 bases from J, with 11 bases between. Germline V gene data show CDR1 as GTSNPN and CDR2 as SVGIG (reference sequence). The CDR3 DNA is TGTGCCTGGAGTTTAGCGGATCTCACAGATACGCAGTATTTT. Amino acids: CAWSLADLTDTQYF.

This rearrangement joins TRBV5-6 to TRBJ1-2, with 7 bases fitting TRBD1. Per germline, CDR1 SGHDT and CDR2 YYEEEE. This CDR3 has 13 amino acids. V shed 4 bases and J 6 bases; nucleotides not matched to a gene: 6. The CDR3 here is CASSQDRHNGYTF. The CDR3, as DNA: TGTGCCAGCAGCCAGGACAGGCACAATGGCTACACCTTC.

This clonotype has a count of ten or more. J is TRBJ1-2 and V is TRBV27; TRBD1 agrees at 7 bases. The length of the CDR3 is 11 residues. The germline V gene has CDR1 MNHEY and CDR2 SMNVEV (reference sequence). V trimming: 8 bases; J trimming: 8 bases; junction bases outside the gene matches: 5. This chain's CDR3 is CASSQGKGYTF. In nucleotides, the CDR3 is TGTGCCAGCTCACAGGGGAAAGGCTACACCTTC.

The chain recombines TRBV7-6 with TRBJ2-7; 9 nucleotides agree with TRBD1. The germline V gene encodes CDR1 SGHVS and CDR2 FNYEAQ. CDR3 length: 16 residues. With V trimmed by 5 bases and J by 6 bases, 14 bases remained unmatched. In DNA form, the CDR3 reads TGTGCCAGCAGCCCGGAACAGGGGGCGATAATCCCCGAGCAGTACTTC. It specifies CASSPEQGAIIPEQYF.

There are many counts of this clonotype. V is TRBV5-1 and J is TRBJ1-6; TRBD1 might be the D (5 bases). Per the germline V gene, CDR1 is SGHRS and CDR2 is YFSETQ. The CDR3 consists of 15 residues. V was trimmed by 4 bases and J by 10 bases, leaving 18 bases between them. The CDR3 nucleotides are TGCGCCAGCAGCATTGGCGACAGAGATCGCTCACCCCTCCACTTT. It translates to CASSIGDRDRSPLHF.

This clonotype was observed at least ten times. V usage is TRBV10-3 and J usage is TRBJ2-5; 7 bases line up with TRBD1. From germline, CDR1 is ENHRY and CDR2 SYGVKD. The J segment lost 5 bases and the V segment lost 9 bases, leaving 6 bases of the junction unmatched. The CDR3 has 12 residues. CDR3 coding DNA: TGTGCCATACAGGGGTTAGGGGAGACCCAGTACTTC. Protein: CAIQGLGETQYF.

This clonotype was recorded at least ten times. The chain is built from TRBV2 and TRBJ1-1; 7 bases align to TRBD1. Germline CDR1 reads SNHLY; CDR2 reads FYNNEI. Unmatched junction bases numbered 6, after V lost 7 bases and J lost 4 bases. This CDR3 has 13 residues. The CDR3 bases are TGTGCCAGCAAACGACAGGGTGGCACTGAAGCTTTCTTT. It yields the protein CASKRQGGTEAFF.

This clonotype was seen at least ten times. The V call is TRBV27, the J call TRBJ1-5; maybe TRBD1 (6 bases). Germline loops: CDR1 MNHEY, CDR2 SMNVEV (reference sequence). The length of the CDR3 is 14 residues. The V gene lost 3 bases and the J gene lost 6 bases, with 12 bases spanning the gap. CDR3 DNA sequence: TGTGCCAGCAGTTTCCGGGGGGCGGTTCAGCCCCAGCATTTT. This codes for CASSFRGAVQPQHF.

This clonotype has more than one count but fewer than ten. V gene TRBV19 combines with J gene TRBJ1-5; D not resolved. Trimming removed 3 bases at V and 2 bases at J, with 8 bases between. This CDR3 region has 14 residues. Germline assignment: CDR1 LNHDA and CDR2 SQIVND (reference sequence). This CDR3 is CASSIGLGNQPQHF. CDR3 coding DNA: TGTGCCAGTAGTATTGGGCTTGGCAATCAGCCCCAGCATTTT.

This clonotype was recorded at least ten times. At one of its ends the junction is not consistent with the germline gene, which may arise from a read error. The chain has TRBV7-7 and TRBJ2-5, with 7 bases fitting TRBD2. Germline V gene sequence: CDR1 SSHAT, CDR2 FNYEAQ (reference sequence). The length of the CDR3 is 14 residues. CDR3 protein: CASSPGRGYETQYF. The CDR3 DNA is TGTGCTAGCAGCCCCGGGCGGGGGTATGAGACCCAGTACTTC.

This clonotype has a count of ten or more. V is TRBV7-2 and J is TRBJ2-7; D is perhaps TRBD1 (6 bases). Germline loops: CDR1 SGHTA, CDR2 FQGNSA. The CDR3 has 15 amino acids. V shed 5 bases and J shed 0 bases, with 14 bases lying between them. The CDR3 sequence: CASSTSGESSYEQYF. CDR3 in DNA: TGTGCCAGCAGCACGTCAGGGGAGAGCTCCTACGAGCAGTACTTC.

This clonotype appeared many times. The V and J genes are TRBV30 and TRBJ1-1; TRBD1 is a possible D gene (5 bases). The V end lost 5 bases, the J end lost 0 bases, and 22 bases lay between the germline ends. Germline-derived CDR1 and CDR2 are GTSNPN and SVGIG (reference sequence). This CDR3 has 17 amino acids. CDR3 nucleotides: TGTGCCTGGGTTATCCCGGGGGGACGGGCACTGAACACTGAAGCTTTCTTT. As protein: CAWVIPGGRALNTEAFF.

This clonotype was observed a handful of times. This rearrangement joins TRBV4-1 to TRBJ1-1, with TRBD1 as a possible D gene (6 bases). Trimming removed 1 base from V and 4 bases from J, with 10 bases in between. Germline values: CDR1 MGHRA, CDR2 YSYEKL. This CDR3 region has 14 residues. In DNA form, the CDR3 reads TGCGCCAGCAGCCAAGGGGGGGCGGGCACTGAAGCTTTCTTT. This codes for CASSQGGAGTEAFF.

This clonotype was counted ten times or more. V gene TRBV6-1 combines with J gene TRBJ1-1; 12 nucleotides align to TRBD1. Looked up from germline, CDR1 is MNHNS and CDR2 is SASEGT. After removal of 6 bases from V and 3 bases from J, the junction contained 17 bases not matched to a gene. This CDR3 spans 19 amino acids. The CDR3 DNA reads TGTGCCAGCAGACTCGAAGTCCGGCGGGACAGGGGGCAATACACTGAAGCTTTCTTT. Translating gives CASRLEVRRDRGQYTEAFF.

This clonotype was seen more than once but under ten times. The V gene is TRBV11-2, the J gene TRBJ1-2; possibly TRBD1 for D (6 bases). Germline V gene sequence: CDR1 SGHAT, CDR2 FQNNGV. This CDR3 is 17 amino acids long. With 5 bases removed from V and 0 bases from J, the gap between germline ends came to 19 bases. The CDR3 loop is CASSPTGLGAANYGYTF. For the CDR3, the DNA is TGTGCCAGCAGCCCCACAGGGTTAGGAGCAGCTAACTATGGCTACACCTTC. Full variable domain (missing parts from reference TRBV11-2 and TRBJ1-2): EAGVAQSPRYKIIEKRQSVAFWCNPISGHATLYWYQQILGQGPKLLIQFQNNGVVDDSQLPKDRFSAERLKGVDSTLKIQPAKLEDSAVYLCASSPTGLGAANYGYTFGSGTRLTVV.

V usage is TRBV29-1 and J usage is TRBJ2-7; TRBD1 aligns across 12 bases. The CDR3 length is 14 residues. The junction had 5 bases not matched to a gene; V was cut back by 7 bases and J by 1 base. CDR1 is SQVTM, CDR2 ANQGSEA, per germline. CDR3 amino acids: CSASGQGASYEQYF. The CDR3 coding sequence is TGCAGCGCTTCGGGACAGGGGGCATCCTACGAGCAGTACTTC.

The table lists this clonotype with many counts. The chain recombines TRBV6-1 with TRBJ2-3; 11 positions agree with TRBD2. CDR1 and CDR2 (germline): MNHNS, SASEGT. V lost 5 bases, J lost 0 bases, and 4 bases stayed unmatched. This CDR3 contains 16 residues. CDR3 DNA sequence: TGTGCCAGCAGTTACGGACTAGCGGGTAGCACAGATACGCAGTATTTT. This codes for CASSYGLAGSTDTQYF.

This clonotype was observed at least ten times. V and J are TRBV11-2 and TRBJ2-1, with a tentative D call TRBD1 (6 bases). The CDR3 is made up of 14 amino acids. The germline V gene has CDR1 SGHAT and CDR2 FQNNGV. Trimming removed 2 bases from V and 9 bases from J, with 14 bases in between. The CDR3 coding sequence is TGTGCCAGCAGCTTAAATGGGGGCATGGGTGAGCAGTTCTTC. Translated, it gives CASSLNGGMGEQFF. Variable domain in full (rest from reference TRBV11-2 and TRBJ2-1): EAGVAQSPRYKIIEKRQSVAFWCNPISGHATLYWYQQILGQGPKLLIQFQNNGVVDDSQLPKDRFSAERLKGVDSTLKIQPAKLEDSAVYLCASSLNGGMGEQFFGPGTRLTVL.

This clonotype was seen only a few times. The genes are TRBV29-1 and TRBJ2-3; no reliable D call. V lost 6 bases and J lost 2, with 18 bases in between. This CDR3 spans 15 amino acids. The germline V gene encodes CDR1 SQVTM and CDR2 ANQGSEA. CDR3 sequence (DNA): TGCAGCGTCCTACAAGTAGGCGAGATCACAGATACGCAGTATTTT. It translates to CSVLQVGEITDTQYF.

This clonotype was observed at least ten times. The chain couples TRBV9 to TRBJ2-7; TRBD1 or TRBD2 may be the D gene (5 bases each). The CDR3 spans 13 residues. V was trimmed by 4 bases and J by 6 bases, leaving 14 bases between them. Looked up from germline, CDR1 is SGDLS and CDR2 is YYNGEE. CDR3 DNA sequence: TGTGCCAGCAGCCCTCAAGAGGGGTCCGAGCAGTACTTC. Translated, it gives CASSPQEGSEQYF.

This clonotype was counted ten times or more. The rearrangement links TRBV11-2 to TRBJ1-6; D unclear. Germline V CDR1 and CDR2: SGHAT, FQNNGV. V lost 2 bases and J lost 10, with 15 bases in between. The CDR3 covers 15 residues. Written as DNA, the CDR3 is TGTGCCAGCAGCTTAAATGCAGTGAGAGTATCACCCCTCCACTTT. Translated, it gives CASSLNAVRVSPLHF. Variable domain in full (rest from reference TRBV11-2 and TRBJ1-6): EAGVAQSPRYKIIEKRQSVAFWCNPISGHATLYWYQQILGQGPKLLIQFQNNGVVDDSQLPKDRFSAERLKGVDSTLKIQPAKLEDSAVYLCASSLNAVRVSPLHFGNGTRLTVT.

About this clonotype: Possible read error: a much larger clone is one base away. The gene calls are TRBV15 and TRBJ2-5; 7 nucleotides align to TRBD2. Germline lookup yields CDR1 LNHNV and CDR2 YYDKDF (reference sequence). The CDR3 runs to 15 residues. The CDR3 reads CTTSRDRGRVETQYF. CDR3 bases: TGTACCACCAGCAGAGATCGGGGGAGGGTCGAGACCCAGTACTTC.